This T cell receptor beta chain was profiled in a study of T cells in Graves' hyperthyroidism and ophthalmopathy. This clonotype was observed at least ten times. V was pared by 5 bases and J by 5 bases, with 15 bases between. This CDR3 has 14 amino acids. The germline CDR1 and CDR2 sequences are MDHEN and SYDVKM. What was amplified from RNA transcripts were TCR beta CDR3 regions. RT-PCR in the first round (using the HTBI primer set) targeted the TCR CDR3. TCRdb reprocessed the multiplex PCR reads via MiXCR and lists one record per CDR3 protein. The table includes hundreds of thousands of distinct CDR3 sequences, roughly 15% detected once.

The sequenced material came from blood. The gene calls are TRBV28 and TRBJ1-2, with D perhaps matching TRBD1 (6 bases). The origin of this receptor is a woman between 40 and 55 years old with Graves' ophthalmopathy. The CDR3 reads CASSRVGARYGYTF. CDR3 in DNA: TGTGCCAGCAGTAGGGTGGGGGCGAGGTATGGCTACACCTTC.